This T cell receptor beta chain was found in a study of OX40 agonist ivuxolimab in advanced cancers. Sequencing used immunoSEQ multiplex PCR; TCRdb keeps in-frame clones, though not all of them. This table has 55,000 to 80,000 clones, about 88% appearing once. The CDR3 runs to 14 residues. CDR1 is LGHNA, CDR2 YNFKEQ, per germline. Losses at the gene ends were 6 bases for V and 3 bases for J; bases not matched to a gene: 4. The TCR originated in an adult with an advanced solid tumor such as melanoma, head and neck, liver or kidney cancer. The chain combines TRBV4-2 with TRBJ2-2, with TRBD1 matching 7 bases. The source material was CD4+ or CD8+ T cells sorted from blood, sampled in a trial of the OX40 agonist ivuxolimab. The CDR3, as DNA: TGTGCCAGCAGGAGACAGGGCGACACCGGGGAGCTGTTTTTT. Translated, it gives CASRRQGDTGELFF.